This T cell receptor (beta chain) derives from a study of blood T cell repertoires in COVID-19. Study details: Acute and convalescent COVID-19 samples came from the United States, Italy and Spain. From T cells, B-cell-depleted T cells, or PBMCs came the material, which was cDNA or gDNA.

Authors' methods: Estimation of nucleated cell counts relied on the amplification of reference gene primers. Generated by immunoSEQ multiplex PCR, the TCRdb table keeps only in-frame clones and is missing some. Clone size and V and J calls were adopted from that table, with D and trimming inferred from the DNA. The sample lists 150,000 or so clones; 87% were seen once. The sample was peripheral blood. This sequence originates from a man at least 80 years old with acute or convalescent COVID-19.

CDR3 residues: CASSPIGTSGRIGETQYF. The CDR3 coding sequence is TGTGCCAGCTCACCGATCGGGACTAGCGGGAGGATTGGAGAGACCCAGTACTTC. The chain employs TRBV18 and TRBJ2-5, with 15 bases lining up with TRBD2. The length of the CDR3 is 18 residues. With V trimmed by 3 bases and J by 4 bases, 9 bases remained unmatched. Germline CDR1 reads KGHSH; CDR2 reads LQKENI.